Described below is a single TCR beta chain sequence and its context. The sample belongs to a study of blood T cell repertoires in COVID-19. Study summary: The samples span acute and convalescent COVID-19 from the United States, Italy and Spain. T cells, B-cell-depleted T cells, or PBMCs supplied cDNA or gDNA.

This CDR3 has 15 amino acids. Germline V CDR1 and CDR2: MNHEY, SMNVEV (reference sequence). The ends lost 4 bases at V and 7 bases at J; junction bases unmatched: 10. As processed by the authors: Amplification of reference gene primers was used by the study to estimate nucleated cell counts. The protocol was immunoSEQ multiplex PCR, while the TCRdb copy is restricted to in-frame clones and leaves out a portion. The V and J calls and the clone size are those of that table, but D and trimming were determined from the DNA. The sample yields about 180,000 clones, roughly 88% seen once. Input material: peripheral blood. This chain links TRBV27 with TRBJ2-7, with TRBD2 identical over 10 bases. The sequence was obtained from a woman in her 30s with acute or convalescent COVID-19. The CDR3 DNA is TGTGCCAGCAGTTCGGGGCTAGCGGGAGTGGGGGAGCAGTACTTC. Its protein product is CASSSGLAGVGEQYF.